The T cell receptor (beta chain) under discussion was sequenced for a study of blood T cell repertoires in COVID-19. Across the study: PBMCs, B-cell-depleted T cells, or T cells provided the cDNA or gDNA that made up the material.

Original handling: The authors estimated nucleated cell counts from reference gene primer amplification. Profiled with immunoSEQ multiplex PCR; TCRdb holds only in-frame clones, not every one. V and J calls and clone size are those listed in that table; D and trimming were worked out from the DNA. Among roughly 280,000 clones listed, 87% were seen once. The V gene lost 4 bases and the J gene lost 7 bases, with 8 bases spanning the gap. The CDR3 is 12 amino acids. Germline V gives CDR1 SGHNT, CDR2 YYREEE (reference sequence). Source material: peripheral blood. The rearrangement uses TRBV5-4 and TRBJ2-2; possible D gene TRBD2, 5 bases. This receptor was identified in a woman in her fifties or sixties who had recovered from COVID-19. The CDR3 coding sequence is TGTGCCAGCAGCAGGGAGAGCGGGGAGCTGTTTTTT. It yields the protein CASSRESGELFF.